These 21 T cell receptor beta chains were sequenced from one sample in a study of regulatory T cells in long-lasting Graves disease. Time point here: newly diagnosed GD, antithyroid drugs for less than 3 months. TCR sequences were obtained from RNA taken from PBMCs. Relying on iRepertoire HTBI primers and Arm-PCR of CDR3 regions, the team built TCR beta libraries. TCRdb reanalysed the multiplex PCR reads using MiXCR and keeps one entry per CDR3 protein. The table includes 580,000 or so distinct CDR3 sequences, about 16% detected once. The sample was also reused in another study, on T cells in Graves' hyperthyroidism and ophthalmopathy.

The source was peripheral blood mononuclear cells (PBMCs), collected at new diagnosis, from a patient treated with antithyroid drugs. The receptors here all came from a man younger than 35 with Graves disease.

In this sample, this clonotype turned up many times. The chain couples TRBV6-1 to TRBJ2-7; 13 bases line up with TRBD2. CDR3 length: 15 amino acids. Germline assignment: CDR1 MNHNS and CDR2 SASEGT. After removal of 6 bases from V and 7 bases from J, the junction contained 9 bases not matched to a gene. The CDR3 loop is CASSPTSGRAREQYF. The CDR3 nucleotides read TGTGCCAGCAGCCCTACTAGCGGGAGGGCCCGTGAGCAGTACTTC.

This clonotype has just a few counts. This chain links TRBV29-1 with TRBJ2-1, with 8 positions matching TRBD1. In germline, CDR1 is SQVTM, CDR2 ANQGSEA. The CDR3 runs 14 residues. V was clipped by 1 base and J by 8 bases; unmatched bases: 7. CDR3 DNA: TGCAGCGTTGAAGGGACAGGGAATGGTGATGAGCAGTTCTTC. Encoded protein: CSVEGTGNGDEQFF.

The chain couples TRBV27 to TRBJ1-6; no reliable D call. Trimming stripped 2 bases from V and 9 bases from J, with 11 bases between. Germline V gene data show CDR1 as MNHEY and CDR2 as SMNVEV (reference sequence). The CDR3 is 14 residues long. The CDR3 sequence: CASSLVGRGSPLHF. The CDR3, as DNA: TGTGCCAGCAGTTTAGTAGGCCGAGGTTCACCCCTCCACTTT.

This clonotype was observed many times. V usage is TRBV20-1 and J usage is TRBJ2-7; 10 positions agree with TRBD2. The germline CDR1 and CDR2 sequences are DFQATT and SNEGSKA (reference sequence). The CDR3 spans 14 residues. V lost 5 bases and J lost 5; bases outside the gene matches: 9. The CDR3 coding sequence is TGCAGTGCTTCCAGCGGGAGGGCCGAAAACGAGCAGTACTTC. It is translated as CSASSGRAENEQYF.

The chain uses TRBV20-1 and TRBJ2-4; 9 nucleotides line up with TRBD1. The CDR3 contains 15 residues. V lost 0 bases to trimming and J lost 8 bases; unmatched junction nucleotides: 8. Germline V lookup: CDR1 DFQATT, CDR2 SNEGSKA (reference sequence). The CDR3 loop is CSARDDRGRRDIQYF. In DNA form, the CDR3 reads TGCAGTGCTAGAGATGACAGGGGGAGGAGGGACATTCAGTACTTC.

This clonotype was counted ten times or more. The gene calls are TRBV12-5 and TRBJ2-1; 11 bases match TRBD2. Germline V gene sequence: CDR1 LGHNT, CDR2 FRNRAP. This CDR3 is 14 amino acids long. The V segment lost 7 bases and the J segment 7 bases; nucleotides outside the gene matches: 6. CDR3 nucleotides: TGTGCTAGTGCCTCGGGGACTAGCGGAAATGAGCAGTTCTTC. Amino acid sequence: CASASGTSGNEQFF. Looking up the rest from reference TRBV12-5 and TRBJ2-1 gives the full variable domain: DARVTQTPRHKVTEMGQEVTMRCQPILGHNTVFWYRQTMMQGLELLAYFRNRAPLDDSGMPKDRFSAEMPDATLATLKIQPSEPRDSAVYFCASASGTSGNEQFFGPGTRLTVL.

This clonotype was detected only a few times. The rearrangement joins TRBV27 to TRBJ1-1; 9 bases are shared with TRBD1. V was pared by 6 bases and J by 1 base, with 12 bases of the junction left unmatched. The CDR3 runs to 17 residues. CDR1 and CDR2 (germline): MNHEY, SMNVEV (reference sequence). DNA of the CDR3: TGTGCCAGCAGAACCGGGACAGGGTATCTCGGGAACACTGAAGCTTTCTTT. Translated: CASRTGTGYLGNTEAFF.

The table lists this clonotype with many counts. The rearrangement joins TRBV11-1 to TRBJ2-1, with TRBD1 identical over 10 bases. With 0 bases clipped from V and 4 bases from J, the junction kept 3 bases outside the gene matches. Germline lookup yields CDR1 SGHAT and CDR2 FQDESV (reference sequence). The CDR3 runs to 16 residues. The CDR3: CASSLATGGSYNEQFF. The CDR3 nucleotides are TGTGCCAGCAGCTTAGCGACAGGGGGCTCGTACAATGAGCAGTTCTTC.

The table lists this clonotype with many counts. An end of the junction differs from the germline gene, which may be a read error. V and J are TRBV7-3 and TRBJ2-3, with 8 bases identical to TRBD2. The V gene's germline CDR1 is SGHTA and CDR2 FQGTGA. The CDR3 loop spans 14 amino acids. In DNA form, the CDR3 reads TGTGCCAGCCGGGGGGGCGGGAGCATAGATACGCAGTATTTT. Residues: CASRGGGSIDTQYF. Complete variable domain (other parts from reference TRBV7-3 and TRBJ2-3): GAGVSQTPSNKVTEKGKYVELRCDPISGHTALYWYRQSLGQGPEFLIYFQGTGAADDSGLPNDRFFAVRPEGSVSTLKIQRTERGDSAVYLCASRGGGSIDTQYFGPGTRLTVL.

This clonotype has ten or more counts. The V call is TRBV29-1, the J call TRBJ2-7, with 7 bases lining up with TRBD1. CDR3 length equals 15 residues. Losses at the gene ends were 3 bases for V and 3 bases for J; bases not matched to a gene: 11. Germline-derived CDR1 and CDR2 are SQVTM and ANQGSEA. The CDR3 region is CSVEFRDSQGYEQYF. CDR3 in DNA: TGCAGCGTTGAGTTCCGGGACAGTCAGGGCTACGAGCAGTACTTC.

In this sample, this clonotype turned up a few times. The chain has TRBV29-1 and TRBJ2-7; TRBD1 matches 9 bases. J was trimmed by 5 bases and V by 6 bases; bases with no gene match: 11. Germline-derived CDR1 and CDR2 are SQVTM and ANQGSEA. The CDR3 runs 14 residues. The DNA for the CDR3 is TGCAGCGTCGCCAACAGGGGGCCTTGGAACGAGCAGTACTTC. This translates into CSVANRGPWNEQYF.

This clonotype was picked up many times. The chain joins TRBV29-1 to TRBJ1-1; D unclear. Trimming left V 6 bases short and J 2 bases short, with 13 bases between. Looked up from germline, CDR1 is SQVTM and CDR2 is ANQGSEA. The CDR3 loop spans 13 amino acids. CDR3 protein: CSVGSLDNTEAFF. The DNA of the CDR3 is TGCAGCGTCGGGTCGCTAGACAACACTGAAGCTTTCTTT.

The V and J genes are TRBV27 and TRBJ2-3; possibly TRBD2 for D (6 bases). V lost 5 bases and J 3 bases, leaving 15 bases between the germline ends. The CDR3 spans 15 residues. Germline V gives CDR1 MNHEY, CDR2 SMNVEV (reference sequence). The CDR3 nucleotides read TGTGCCAGCAGTGCATCTAGCGAAAATACAGATACGCAGTATTTT. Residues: CASSASSENTDTQYF.

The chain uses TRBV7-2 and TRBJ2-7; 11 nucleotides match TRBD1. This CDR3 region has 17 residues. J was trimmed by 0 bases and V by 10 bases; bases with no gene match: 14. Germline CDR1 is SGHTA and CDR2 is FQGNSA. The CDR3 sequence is CANWGQGGPKSSYEQYF. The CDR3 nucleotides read TGTGCCAACTGGGGACAGGGGGGGCCCAAGAGCTCCTACGAGCAGTACTTC.

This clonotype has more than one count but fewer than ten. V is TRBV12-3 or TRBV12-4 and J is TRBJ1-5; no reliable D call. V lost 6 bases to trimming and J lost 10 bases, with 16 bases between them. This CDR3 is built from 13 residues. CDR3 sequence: CASRATGVGPQHF. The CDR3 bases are TGTGCCAGCAGAGCGACCGGGGTGGGTCCCCAGCATTTT.

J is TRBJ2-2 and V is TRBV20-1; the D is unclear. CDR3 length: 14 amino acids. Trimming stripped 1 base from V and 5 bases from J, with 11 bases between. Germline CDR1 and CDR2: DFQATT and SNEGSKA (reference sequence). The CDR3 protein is CSARAGEGTGELFF. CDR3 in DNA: TGCAGTGCTAGAGCAGGTGAAGGTACCGGGGAGCTGTTTTTT.

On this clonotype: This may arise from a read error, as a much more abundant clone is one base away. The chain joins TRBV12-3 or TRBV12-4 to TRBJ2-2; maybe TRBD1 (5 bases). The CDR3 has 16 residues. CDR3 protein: CASSLRQSTNTRELFF. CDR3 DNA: TGTGCCAGCAGTTTGAGACAGAGCACTAACACCAGGGAGCTGTTTTTT.

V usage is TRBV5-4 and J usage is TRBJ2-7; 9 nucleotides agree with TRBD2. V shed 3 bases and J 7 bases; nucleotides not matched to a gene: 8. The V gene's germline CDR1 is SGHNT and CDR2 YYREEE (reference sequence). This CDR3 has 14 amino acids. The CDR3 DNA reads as TGTGCCAGCAGCTATAGCGGGAGCGGTCGTGAGCAGTACTTC. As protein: CASSYSGSGREQYF.

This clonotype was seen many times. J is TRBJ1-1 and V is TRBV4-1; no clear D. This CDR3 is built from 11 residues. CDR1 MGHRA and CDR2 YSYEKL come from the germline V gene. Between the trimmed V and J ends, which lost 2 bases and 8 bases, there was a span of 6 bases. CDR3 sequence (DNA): TGCGCCAGCAGCCAAATGAGAGAAGCTTTCTTT. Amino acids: CASSQMREAFF.

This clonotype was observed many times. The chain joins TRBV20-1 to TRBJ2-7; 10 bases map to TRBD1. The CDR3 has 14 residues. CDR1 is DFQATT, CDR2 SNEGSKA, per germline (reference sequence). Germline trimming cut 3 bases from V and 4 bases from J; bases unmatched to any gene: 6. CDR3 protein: CSARPGQGKYEQYF. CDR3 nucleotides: TGCAGTGCTAGGCCGGGACAGGGGAAGTACGAGCAGTACTTC.

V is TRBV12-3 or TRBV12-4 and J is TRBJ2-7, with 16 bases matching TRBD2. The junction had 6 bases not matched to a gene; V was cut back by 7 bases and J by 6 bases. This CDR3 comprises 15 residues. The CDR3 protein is CASTLGTSGRGEQYF. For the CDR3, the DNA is TGTGCCAGCACATTGGGGACTAGCGGGAGGGGCGAGCAGTACTTC.